The sequence of this T cell receptor (beta chain) was determined in a study of T cell responses to AZD1222 COVID-19 vaccine. Using immunoSEQ multiplex PCR, the repertoire was profiled, and TCRdb retains in-frame clones only, with some absent. The table has about 160,000 clones, roughly 88% seen once. The CDR3 totals 18 residues. With V trimmed by 3 bases and J by 7 bases, 17 bases remained unmatched. CDR1 and CDR2 (germline): SGHTA, FQGNSA. The sample holds a few counts of this clone. The sample was peripheral blood, taken 28 days after the second AZD1222 dose. The sequence was collected from an adult who received the AZD1222 COVID-19 vaccine. This rearrangement joins TRBV7-2 to TRBJ1-2; the match to TRBD1 covers 10 bases. This chain's CDR3 is CASSFTSGTGDGLSGYTF. The CDR3 DNA reads as TGTGCCAGCAGCTTCACTTCGGGGACAGGGGACGGCTTGAGTGGCTACACCTTC.